What follows are 18 T cell receptor beta chains derived from one specimen sequenced in a study of cytomegalovirus exposure and HLA in healthy donors. Vbeta (60) and Jbeta (13) primers were used in the PCR. Method: immunoSEQ multiplex PCR; TCRdb's copy keeps in-frame clones and lacks some. There are over 150,000 clones in the sample; approximately 80% occur only once, and 4.8% lies in the top ten. Material for sequencing was PBMCs. The receptors shown here come from a man between 18 and 29 years old in good health and CMV-seronegative.

The table lists this clone with a few counts. The V call is TRBV28, the J call TRBJ2-7, with TRBD2 as a possible D gene (7 bases). Germline V lookup: CDR1 MDHEN, CDR2 SYDVKM. V was shortened by 10 bases and J by 2 bases, with 15 bases between the two germline ends. This CDR3 contains 13 residues. CDR3 sequence: CATKGGRTYEQYF. DNA of the CDR3: TGTGCCACCAAGGGGGGGAGAACCTACGAGCAGTACTTC.

As regards this clone: One end of the junction fails to match germline, which may point to a read error. The chain is built from TRBV7-9 and TRBJ2-4, with D unresolved. CDR3 length equals 14 residues. CDR1 and CDR2 from the germline V gene are SEHNR and FQNEAQ (reference sequence). Written as DNA, the CDR3 is TGTTCCAGCAGCTTAGCCTCTACCCGGGACATTCAGTACTTC. It yields the protein CSSSLASTRDIQYF.

V usage is TRBV6-1 and J usage is TRBJ1-5; 8 bases line up with TRBD1. This CDR3 contains 15 residues. The V gene's germline CDR1 is MNHNS and CDR2 SASEGT. The J segment lost 5 bases and the V segment lost 6 bases, leaving 9 bases of the junction unmatched. CDR3 DNA sequence: TGTGCCAGCAGCGTGACAGGGGCGCGACATCAGCCCCAGCATTTT. Translation gives CASSVTGARHQPQHF.

The chain recombines TRBV11-2 with TRBJ2-7, with TRBD2 identical over 8 bases. The germline CDR1 and CDR2 sequences are SGHAT and FQNNGV. The CDR3 is 14 residues long. V trimming: 0 bases; J trimming: 3 bases; junction bases outside the gene matches: 1. DNA of the CDR3: TGTGCCAGCAGCTTAGACGGGAGGGGCTACGAGCAGTACTTC. Protein product: CASSLDGRGYEQYF.

The chain uses TRBV6-5 and TRBJ1-1; TRBD1 might be the D (6 bases). In germline, CDR1 is MNHEY, CDR2 SVGAGI. The ends were cut back, 2 bases at V and 0 bases at J, with 13 bases in the middle. The CDR3 length is 16 residues. CDR3 nucleotides: TGTGCCAGCAGTTACGGGCAGGGGTCGGTGAACACTGAAGCTTTCTTT. This encodes CASSYGQGSVNTEAFF.

This chain connects TRBV7-2 to TRBJ2-3; 7 bases fit TRBD2. The trim removed 1 base at V and 1 base at J, leaving 2 bases unmatched. The V gene's germline CDR1 is SGHTA and CDR2 FQGNSA. The CDR3 totals 15 residues. The CDR3 region has the DNA TGTGCCAGCAGCTTAGTTCTAGCGGGCACAGATACGCAGTATTTT. Protein: CASSLVLAGTDTQYF.

This chain's CDR3 is CASSASYYNEQFF. The CDR3, as DNA: TGTGCCAGCAGCGCGAGCTACTACAATGAGCAGTTCTTC. The chain couples TRBV7-9 to TRBJ2-1; no reliable D call. Germline CDR1 reads SEHNR; CDR2 reads FQNEAQ (reference sequence). This CDR3 is built from 13 residues. V gave up 5 bases and J gave up 3 bases, with 8 bases separating them.

The rearrangement uses TRBV5-1 and TRBJ2-3; no clear D gene. Germline CDR1 and CDR2: SGHRS and YFSETQ. Trimming left V 2 bases short and J 2 bases short, with 12 bases between. The CDR3 consists of 15 residues. CDR3 nucleotides: TGCGCCAGCAGCTTTAGCCATCACTTCACAGATACGCAGTATTTT. Translation: CASSFSHHFTDTQYF.

The chain is built from TRBV28 and TRBJ1-3; maybe TRBD1 (5 bases). This CDR3 is 16 amino acids long. Germline loops: CDR1 MDHEN, CDR2 SYDVKM. V was pared by 4 bases and J by 0 bases, with 13 bases between. CDR3 region: CASSSSDSYSGNTIYF. As DNA, the CDR3 is TGTGCCAGCAGTTCGTCCGACAGTTACTCTGGAAACACCATATATTTT. The full variable domain, with the rest looked up from reference TRBV28 and TRBJ1-3, is DVKVTQSSRYLVKRTGEKVFLECVQDMDHENMFWYRQDPGLGLRLIYFSYDVKMKEKGDIPEGYSVSREKKERFSLILESASTNQTSMYLCASSSSDSYSGNTIYFGEGSWLTVV.

The chain employs TRBV27 and TRBJ1-6, with 7 bases aligning to TRBD1. With V trimmed by 7 bases and J by 0 bases, 6 bases remained unmatched. The CDR3 length is 16 residues. Germline assignment: CDR1 MNHEY and CDR2 SMNVEV (reference sequence). As DNA, the CDR3 is TGTGCCAGCAAATACCAGGGGGGCTCCTATAATTCACCCCTCCACTTT. Translated, it gives CASKYQGGSYNSPLHF.

The chain joins TRBV9 to TRBJ1-5; possible D gene TRBD1, 5 bases. Per germline, CDR1 SGDLS and CDR2 YYNGEE. Trimming removed 3 bases at V and 9 bases at J, with 16 bases between. The CDR3 totals 14 residues. The CDR3 region is CASSALGGEGPQHF. The CDR3 DNA follows: TGTGCCAGCAGCGCCCTTGGGGGGGAAGGGCCCCAGCATTTT.

This clone was picked up one time. This rearrangement joins TRBV28 to TRBJ1-2; D ambiguous. The CDR3 sequence is 12 residues long. V lost 1 base, J lost 7 bases, and 7 bases lay in between. CDR1 is MDHEN and CDR2 is SYDVKM in the germline V gene. DNA for the CDR3: TGTGCCAGCAGTTTATTGGCGGGTGGCTACACCTTC. Translating gives CASSLLAGGYTF.

V usage is TRBV5-4 and J usage is TRBJ2-2; D gene ambiguous. This CDR3 spans 17 amino acids. The germline V gene encodes CDR1 SGHNT and CDR2 YYREEE (reference sequence). Trimming cost V 4 bases and J 4 bases, with 20 bases left between them. This CDR3 is CASSPPRGSISTGELFF. Written as DNA, the CDR3 is TGTGCCAGCAGCCCGCCCCGCGGTTCCATTAGCACCGGGGAGCTGTTTTTT.

V is TRBV7-6 and J is TRBJ2-7, with a possible D match to TRBD1 (7 bases). The CDR3 contains 14 residues. Germline CDR1 SGHVS, CDR2 FNYEAQ. V gave up 5 bases and J gave up 2 bases, with 13 bases separating them. This CDR3 is CASSPAGQTYEQYF. Here the CDR3 DNA reads TGTGCCAGCAGCCCTGCGGGACAGACCTACGAGCAGTACTTC.

The chain carries TRBV19 and TRBJ1-1, with 7 bases aligning to TRBD1. Germline-derived CDR1 and CDR2 are LNHDA and SQIVND (reference sequence). The CDR3 extends over 15 amino acids. Trimming at V came to 3 bases and at J to 0 bases, leaving 4 bases not matched to a gene. The CDR3 DNA is TGTGCCAGTAGTATGGGCAGGGGGGTGAACACTGAAGCTTTCTTT. Amino acids: CASSMGRGVNTEAFF.

This clone has only one observation. The CDR3 sequence: CASSPTGQGSEQYF. The CDR3 nucleotides are TGTGCCAGCAGCCCTACGGGACAGGGATCCGAGCAGTACTTC. The rearrangement uses TRBV7-9 and TRBJ2-5, with TRBD1 identical over 9 bases. With the DNA end fitting TRBJ2-7 better, the J assignment may be wrong. Looked up from germline, CDR1 is SEHNR and CDR2 is FQNEAQ (reference sequence). CDR3 length: 14 residues.

CDR3: CASSFRVRGYEQYF. CDR3 coding DNA: TGTGCCAGCAGTTTCCGGGTCCGGGGATACGAGCAGTACTTC. The rearrangement links TRBV27 to TRBJ2-7, with D perhaps TRBD2 (5 bases). Trimming cost V 3 bases and J 4 bases, with 13 bases left between them. Per germline, CDR1 MNHEY and CDR2 SMNVEV (reference sequence). The CDR3 runs to 14 residues.

J is TRBJ1-2 and V is TRBV10-3; D is unclear. The ends were cut back, 10 bases at V and 8 bases at J, with 23 bases in the middle. The CDR3 is 14 residues long. Germline values: CDR1 ENHRY, CDR2 SYGVKD. The CDR3 DNA sequence: TGTGCCACCCTACCGGGAGGTTTATCAGACGGCTACACCTTC. It codes for CATLPGGLSDGYTF.